These T cell receptor beta chains were read from a single sample in a study of blood T cell repertoires in COVID-19. Repertoires were generated with immunoSEQ multiplex PCR, while TCRdb's copy carries only in-frame clones and drops some. The sample has approximately 300,000 clones, around nine tenths seen once. The material sequenced was PBMCs or T cells enriched from blood (not recorded which). The receptors derive from a young woman who had recovered from COVID-19. The CDR3 runs from the conserved cysteine through the conserved F or W. A D gene is named only where the DNA matches it firmly. Not all rows give a size; the values are once, few, many and, for expanded clones, a class.

v_gene	j_gene	d_gene	abundance	CDR3nt	CDR3aa
TRBV19	TRBJ1-5	-	-	TGTGCCAGTAGTATAGTGAGGGCAAGCAATCAGCCCCAGCATTTT	CASSIVRASNQPQHF
TRBV6-2/TRBV6-3	TRBJ2-2	TRBD2	-	TGTGCCAGCAGTTACGGGACTAGCGGGGGTGGCACCGGGGAGCTGTTTTTT	CASSYGTSGGGTGELFF
TRBV7-9	TRBJ2-3	-	few	TGTGCCAGCAGCTTCGGACTGAACACAGATACGCAGTATTTT	CASSFGLNTDTQYF
TRBV6-5	TRBJ1-1	-	-	TGTGCCAGCATAGAGAGTGAAGCTTTCTTT	CASIESEAFF
TRBV3-1/TRBV3-2	TRBJ1-2	-	few	TGTGCCAGCAGCCAAGATCCCTCTACCTATGGCTACACCTTC	CASSQDPSTYGYTF
TRBV5-1	TRBJ1-3	TRBD1	-	TGCGCCAGCAGCCGAGTCGGACAGGATGGAAACACCATATATTTT	CASSRVGQDGNTIYF
TRBV2	TRBJ2-5	TRBD2	-	TGTGCCAGCATGCAGCGGGGGGGCTTGGAGACCCAGTACTTC	CASMQRGGLETQYF
TRBV18	TRBJ2-1	-	few	TGTGCCAGCTCACCACCGTTGAGGCAATACAATGAGCAGTTCTTC	CASSPPLRQYNEQFF
TRBV2	TRBJ1-1	-	-	TGTGCCAGCAGTGATCAGGCTATGAACACTGAAGCTTTCTTT	CASSDQAMNTEAFF
TRBV5-4	TRBJ2-1	-	-	TGTGCCAGCAGCTTGGGACCTCCAGGCGTTAGCTACAATGAGCAGTTCTTC	CASSLGPPGVSYNEQFF
TRBV7-3	TRBJ2-5	TRBD2	-	TGTGCCAGCAGCTTAACGGGTGTGCGGGGGGCAGGAGAGACCCAGTACTTC	CASSLTGVRGAGETQYF
TRBV18	TRBJ2-5	TRBD1	-	TGTGCCAGCTCACCAGGGACAGGGGTCCAAGAGACCCAGTACTTC	CASSPGTGVQETQYF
TRBV3-1/TRBV3-2	TRBJ2-2	TRBD2	-	TGTGCCAGCAGCCAAGGCGGGACTAGCGGGACCCCTTATGGCGGGGAGCTGTTTTTT	CASSQGGTSGTPYGGELFF
TRBV19	TRBJ1-1	-	-	TGTGCCAGTAGTACCAGGGCCTTGAACACTGAAGCTTTCTTT	CASSTRALNTEAFF
TRBV14	TRBJ1-1	-	-	TGTGCCAGCAGCCCGAACCGACTCCTTCCCACTGAAGCTTTCTTT	CASSPNRLLPTEAFF
TRBV4-1	TRBJ1-4	-	once	TGCGCCAGCAGCCAACCAGGGGCAACTAATGAAAAACTGTTTTTT	CASSQPGATNEKLFF
TRBV9	TRBJ1-4	TRBD1	-	TGTGCCAGTGGAACGGGGACAGGGTATATTAATGAAAAACTGTTTTTT	CASGTGTGYINEKLFF
TRBV11-3	TRBJ1-3	-	-	TGTGCCAGCAGCTTAGGGGCCGGCTCTGGAAACACCATATATTTT	CASSLGAGSGNTIYF
TRBV7-2	TRBJ1-1	-	-	TGTGCCAGCAGCTTACAGGGGTCGATCGCTGAAGCTTTCTTT	CASSLQGSIAEAFF
TRBV28	TRBJ1-1	-	-	TGTGCCAGCAGTTTTGGCGGGGGGTCGGAAGCTTTCTTT	CASSFGGGSEAFF
TRBV7-9	TRBJ2-7	TRBD2	-	TGTGCCAGCAGCTCAAGCGGGAGCTACGAGCAGTACTTC	CASSSSGSYEQYF
TRBV5-1	TRBJ1-1	TRBD1	-	TGCGCCAGCAGCTTGTGGGCAGGGGGCGCGATAACTGAAGCTTTCTTT	CASSLWAGGAITEAFF
TRBV5-1	TRBJ2-7	TRBD2	-	TGCGCCAGCAGCTTGGAAGCGGGAGGGATCGACGAGCAGTACTTC	CASSLEAGGIDEQYF
TRBV24-1	TRBJ2-3	TRBD2	-	TGTGCCACCAGTGATATGACTAGCGGGAAATCAGATACGCAGTATTTT	CATSDMTSGKSDTQYF
TRBV30	TRBJ1-6	-	-	TGTGCCTGGAGAGGAGGGGCCAGCTCCTATAATTCACCCCTCCACTTT	CAWRGGASSYNSPLHF
TRBV7-9	TRBJ1-4	-	-	TGTGCCAGCAGCTTAGGGACACTCATAAATGAAAAACTGTTTTTT	CASSLGTLINEKLFF
TRBV12-3/TRBV12-4	TRBJ1-2	-	-	TGTGCCAGCACCGAGGAGGGCACCAGCTACACCTTC	CASTEEGTSYTF
TRBV30	TRBJ2-3	-	once	TGTGCCTGGAGTCAGAAGGATACGCAGTATTTT	CAWSQKDTQYF
TRBV9	TRBJ2-2	-	-	TGTGCCAGCAGCCTTTTGGGGCAGGTGAACACCGGGGAGCTGTTTTTT	CASSLLGQVNTGELFF
TRBV4-3	TRBJ2-1	-	-	TGCGCCAGCAGCGCCACTAGTTTCTACTACAATGAGCAGTTCTTC	CASSATSFYYNEQFF
TRBV7-9	TRBJ2-7	-	-	TGTGCCAGCAGCTCGACGGGGACCTACGAGCAGTACTTC	CASSSTGTYEQYF
TRBV19	TRBJ2-1	TRBD2	-	TGTGCCAGCCAAACGGGTGCGGGGGGCAATGAGCAGTTCTTC	CASQTGAGGNEQFF
TRBV12-5	TRBJ1-2	TRBD1	-	TGTGCTAGTGGTTTGGTCGGACAGGTCTTTAACTATGGCTACACCTTC	CASGLVGQVFNYGYTF
TRBV29-1	TRBJ2-7	-	-	TGCAGCGTTGAGGTAGCGGACGAGCAGTACTTC	CSVEVADEQYF
TRBV11-3	TRBJ2-5	TRBD2	-	TGTGCCAGCAGCTTAGGGCTAGCGGGGGGTTATGGGCAAGAGACCCAGTACTTC	CASSLGLAGGYGQETQYF
TRBV9	TRBJ1-1	-	-	TGTGCCAGCGGGGGGGCTACTGAAGCTTTCTTT	CASGGATEAFF
TRBV9	TRBJ2-1	TRBD1	-	TGTGCCAGCAGCTCCGGCAGGGGGACAGCTTACAATGAGCAGTTCTTC	CASSSGRGTAYNEQFF